This T cell receptor (beta chain) was retrieved from a study of vaccination effects on CD4 cells after COVID-19. The method was immunoSEQ multiplex PCR; TCRdb's version includes in-frame clones alone and lacks a portion of them. This table has 35,000 to 55,000 clones, 55% to 85% appearing once. The CDR3 has 18 amino acids. Germline V lookup: CDR1 SEHNR, CDR2 FQNEAQ (reference sequence). The V end was cut by 0 bases, the J end by 0 bases, with 18 bases between. Concerning this clone itself: What it binds is not known.

Having been cultured for roughly 10 days, the cells underwent CD4+ T cell isolation. Every participant took two doses of the BNT162b2 or mRNA-1273 vaccine. The V gene is TRBV7-9, the J gene TRBJ2-7; maybe TRBD1 (6 bases). This TCR derives from a human donor who received a COVID-19 vaccine. This material consisted of CD4+ T cells from PBMCs cultured without peptide, taken after COVID-19 vaccination. CDR3 in DNA: TGTGCCAGCAGCTTAGCTGGGCGCGGACAGAGGAGCTCCTACGAGCAGTACTTC. It is translated as CASSLAGRGQRSSYEQYF.